The sequence of this T cell receptor (beta chain) was determined in a study of T cell responses to AZD1222 COVID-19 vaccine. The assay was immunoSEQ multiplex PCR, and TCRdb's table has in-frame clones only and misses some. The sample shows about 140,000 clones, about 91% of them seen only once. The CDR3 is 14 residues long. Germline CDR1 and CDR2: DFQATT and SNEGSKA (reference sequence). The V gene end was trimmed by 3 bases and the J gene end by 4 bases; junction bases not matched to a gene: 5. Points from the study as a whole: The donor group comprised mostly white British people and more females; the analysis possibly underestimated clonal diversity. Unmutated regions of variants are reportedly targeted by nearly half of spike-specific TCRs.

As concerns this clone: Its antigen is as yet unknown.

V usage is TRBV20-1 and J usage is TRBJ1-1; 10 bases are a match to TRBD1. Material: peripheral blood, obtained on day 0 of AZD1222 vaccination. This clonotype originated in an adult in good health. Here the CDR3 reads CSASRQGAFTEAFF. The DNA for the CDR3 is TGCAGTGCTAGTAGACAGGGGGCTTTCACTGAAGCTTTCTTT.